A selection of T cell receptor beta chains follows, all from one sample in a study of response to subunit inactivated influenza vaccine. TCRdb re-called the RT-PCR reads with MiXCR, one entry per CDR3 protein. The table includes hundreds of thousands of distinct CDR3 sequences, 15% to 17% detected once. The sequenced sample was PBMCs from blood, obtained about 13 days after vaccination. Every receptor here comes from a man aged 45-65 years who received an inactivated influenza vaccine. Both conserved end residues are part of each CDR3. A D gene is named only where the DNA matches it firmly. Clone size, where shown, is once, few, many, or a class for clones that have expanded.

d_call j_call v_call clone_size cdr3_nt cdr3_aa
. TRBJ2-1 TRBV25-1 . TGTGCCAGCAGTGACGATTACAGGGAGTACAATGAGCAGTTCTTC CASSDDYREYNEQFF
TRBD1 TRBJ1-5 TRBV12-3/TRBV12-4 many TGTGCCAGCAGCCTTACAGGGGGCTGGCAGCCCCAGCATTTT CASSLTGGWQPQHF
. TRBJ1-4 TRBV5-1 . TGCGCCAGCAGCGCAGAAGGCAGCCGGAATGAAAAACTGTTTTTT CASSAEGSRNEKLFF
TRBD2 TRBJ2-1 TRBV6-4 . TGTGCCAGCAGTCGCGTAGCGGGGTCCTACAATGAGCAGTTCTTC CASSRVAGSYNEQFF
. TRBJ2-1 TRBV5-1 . TGCGCCAGCATGCGCCTTCCGAACAATGAGCAGTTCTTC CASMRLPNNEQFF
. TRBJ2-7 TRBV5-1 few TGCGCCAGCAGCGTTACAGGGATTAGGGACGAGCAGTACTTC CASSVTGIRDEQYF
TRBD2 TRBJ2-7 TRBV5-1 . TGCGCCAGCATTACGAGCGGGACCATTTACGAGCAGTACTTC CASITSGTIYEQYF
. TRBJ2-7 TRBV6-1 few TGTGCCAGCACCCCTCGGCAGGGGGGTCCCTACGAGCAGTACTTC CASTPRQGGPYEQYF
. TRBJ2-7 TRBV7-2 . TGTGCCAGCAGCTTGCCCCCCTCCTACGAGCAGTACTTC CASSLPPSYEQYF
TRBD2 TRBJ2-3 TRBV20-1 . TGCAGTGCTAGACGACCTAGCGGGAGTATCGATACGCAGTATTTT CSARRPSGSIDTQYF
. TRBJ2-6 TRBV20-1 few TGCAGTGCTCCCAAGACAGCCGGGGCCAACGTCCTGACTTTC CSAPKTAGANVLTF
. TRBJ1-2 TRBV30 once TGTGCCTGGAGCGCAAGGTGGGGAGGCTACACCTTC CAWSARWGGYTF
. TRBJ2-7 TRBV7-2 . TGTGCCAGCAGCCGAATCGGCGAATTAGTTAACTACGAGCAGTACTTC CASSRIGELVNYEQYF
TRBD2 TRBJ2-5 TRBV20-1 . TGCAGTGCTATAAAACCGGGACTAGCGGGACCAAACCAAGAGACCCGGTACTTC CSAIKPGLAGPNQETRYF
. TRBJ2-1 TRBV6-5 many TGTGCCAGCAGTTATCGTATCGGCGGTGAGCAGTTCTTC CASSYRIGGEQFF
. TRBJ2-3 TRBV20-1 few TGCAGTGCTAGACTGGTAGCTAAGGATACGCAGTATTTT CSARLVAKDTQYF
. TRBJ2-2 TRBV28 many TGTGCCAGCAGTTTACCGGGGGCAGCTTCCACCGGGGAGCTGTTTTTT CASSLPGAASTGELFF
. TRBJ2-2 TRBV11-1 . TGTGCCAGCAGCCCCAGTGACCCCTTAGGGGCCTCCAGCACCGGGGAGCTGTTTTTT CASSPSDPLGASSTGELFF
. TRBJ1-5 TRBV12-3/TRBV12-4 . TGTGCCTGCGGTTCGGCGGCGAATCAGCCCCAGCATTTT CACGSAANQPQHF
. TRBJ2-5 TRBV29-1 . TGCAGCGCCCGGGACAACAGACAAGAGACCCAGTACTTC CSARDNRQETQYF
. TRBJ2-1 TRBV28 . TGTGCCAGCAGCCCCCCCGTAACTCAGGCAGTCTTC CASSPPVTQAVF
. TRBJ2-7 TRBV28 many TGTGCCAGCAGTCGTCCACTTAACGAGCAGTACTTC CASSRPLNEQYF
TRBD2 TRBJ2-5 TRBV20-1 . TGCAGTGCTAGAGGTCCGGGACTAGCGGGCCCCATAGAGACCCAGTACTTC CSARGPGLAGPIETQYF
. TRBJ2-3 TRBV5-1 few TGCGCCAGCAGCTCGTCGGCAGGTAGCACAGATACGCAGTATTTT CASSSSAGSTDTQYF
. TRBJ2-3 TRBV4-2 many TGTGCCAGCAGCCAGCTCAACACAGATACGCAGTATTTT CASSQLNTDTQYF
TRBD2 TRBJ2-3 TRBV11-2 few TGTGCCAGCAGCTTAAGAGGCGCGGGACTAGGGCACCCTAGCACAGATACGCAGTATTTT CASSLRGAGLGHPSTDTQYF
TRBD2 TRBJ2-7 TRBV3-1 . TGTGCCAGCAGCCTGCGAACCGGGACTAGCGGGAGGGTTTACGAGCAGTACTTC CASSLRTGTSGRVYEQYF
TRBD2 TRBJ2-5 TRBV25-1 . TGTGCCAGCAGTGAGTCAGGGAGGGGACAAGAGACCCAGTACTTC CASSESGRGQETQYF
TRBD2 TRBJ2-7 TRBV27 . TGTGCCAGCAGTGCCGCCGGGACTAGCGGCTCCTACGAGCAGTACTTC CASSAAGTSGSYEQYF
. TRBJ1-5 TRBV4-2 . TGTGCCAGCAGCCAAGACGGGGATCAGCCCCAGCATTTT CASSQDGDQPQHF
. TRBJ1-1 TRBV6-1 few TGTGCCAGCAGCGAGGGCCTGGTTTGGGAAGCTTTCTTT CASSEGLVWEAFF
. TRBJ1-1 TRBV20-1 . TGCAGTGCTCGGTTGGGGGGAGCGAACACTGAAGCTTTCTTT CSARLGGANTEAFF
. TRBJ1-1 TRBV7-2 few TGTGCCAGCAGACTAGGACAGTTGAACACTGAAGCTTTCTTT CASRLGQLNTEAFF
. TRBJ2-6 TRBV20-1 few TGCAGTGCTAGAGGTGGCAGGGATTCCTCTGGGGCCAACGTCCTGACTTTC CSARGGRDSSGANVLTF
TRBD2 TRBJ2-5 TRBV28 . TGTGCCAGCAGTCGGACTAGCGGGGGGGCAGAGACCCAGTACTTC CASSRTSGGAETQYF
. TRBJ2-7 TRBV29-1 few TGCAGCGTTGCACAGTCCTACGAGCAGTACTTC CSVAQSYEQYF
. TRBJ2-6 TRBV7-9 few TGTGCCAGCAGCCTGTTGGGGGGAAGGTCTGGGGCCAACGTCCTGACTTTC CASSLLGGRSGANVLTF
TRBD2 TRBJ2-5 TRBV20-1 few TGCAGTGCTAAGACTAGCTTCTCGGAGACCCAGTACTTC CSAKTSFSETQYF
TRBD1 TRBJ2-7 TRBV10-1 . TGCGCCAGCAGGAGCGACCAGGGGGTTGCCTCCTACGAGCAGTACTTC CASRSDQGVASYEQYF
. TRBJ2-1 TRBV4-3 few TGCGCCAGCAGCCGCCTTAGACTAGGTTCCTACAATGAGCAGTTCTTC CASSRLRLGSYNEQFF
TRBD2 TRBJ2-5 TRBV20-1 few TGCAGTGCTAGAGAAGCGGGAGGGCCGCAGACCCAGTACTTC CSAREAGGPQTQYF
TRBD1 TRBJ2-4 TRBV5-1 few TGCGCCAGCAGCCCGGGACAGGGAGCGGCCCTAGCCAAAAACATTCAGTACTTC CASSPGQGAALAKNIQYF
. TRBJ2-7 TRBV7-2 few TGTGCCAGCAGCTTATTGCGGACCTCCCTACACGAGCAGTACTTC CASSLLRTSLHEQYF
. TRBJ1-5 TRBV28 few TGTGCCAGCACCATAGGGTTTGGGAGCAATCAGCCCCAGCATTTT CASTIGFGSNQPQHF
. TRBJ2-3 TRBV7-6 . TGTGCCAGCAGCCGGGCCTACACAGATACGCAGTATTTT CASSRAYTDTQYF
. TRBJ2-3 TRBV20-1 many TGCAGTGCTATCCCAACCACAGGGAAGGGAAGCACAGATACGCAGTATTTT CSAIPTTGKGSTDTQYF
TRBD2 TRBJ2-1 TRBV5-5 once TGTGCCAGCAGCTTGACCGGACTAGCGGGAGATGAGCAGTTCTTC CASSLTGLAGDEQFF
. TRBJ1-4 TRBV20-1 few TGCAGTGCTAGAGATAGCGTGACTAATGAAAAACTGTTTTTT CSARDSVTNEKLFF
. TRBJ2-1 TRBV18 . TGTGCCAGCTCACGTACGGGGGATGAGCAGTTCTTC CASSRTGDEQFF
TRBD1 TRBJ2-7 TRBV5-1 . TGCGCCAGCAGCTTATCCTTTCGTGCAGGGGGCAGTCTCTCCTACGAGCAGTACTTC CASSLSFRAGGSLSYEQYF
TRBD1 TRBJ1-4 TRBV7-9 few TGTGCCAGCAGCAACGGACAGGTCGCCATCCAGGGAAAACTGTTTTTT CASSNGQVAIQGKLFF
TRBD1 TRBJ1-2 TRBV5-1 . TGCGCCAGCAGCATGGGACAGCACTATGGCTACACCTTC CASSMGQHYGYTF
. TRBJ2-5 TRBV5-1 many TGCGCCAGCAGCTTCGCTCTTCAAGAGACCCAGTACTTC CASSFALQETQYF
. TRBJ2-1 TRBV30 . TGTGCCTGGAGTGAGGGTAGTGAGCAGTTCTTC CAWSEGSEQFF
TRBD2 TRBJ2-5 TRBV9 few TGTGCCAGCAGCGTAGGGGCGGCTAGCGGATACCAAGAGACCCAGTACTTC CASSVGAASGYQETQYF